This is a list of T cell receptor beta chains from one sample in a study of immune evolution from preneoplasia to lung adenocarcinoma. Only in-frame clones appear in the TCRdb table, and some are missing; sequencing was by immunoSEQ multiplex PCR. The data hold about 4,300 clones, with approximately 79% observed a single time. Sequenced: FFPE minimally invasive lung adenocarcinoma tissue. These receptor sequences come from a person aged 50-75 years with lung adenocarcinoma. The CDR3 runs from the conserved cysteine through the conserved F or W. D genes are given only for firm matches. Only some rows state a clone size, as once, few, many or a class for expanded clones.

size: once
J: TRBJ2-4
V: TRBV28
D: .
DNA: TGTGCCAGCAAGCACAGGGAAGAAAACATTCAGTACTTC
CDR3: CASKHREENIQYF

size: .
J: TRBJ1-3
V: TRBV4-3
D: .
DNA: TGCGCCAGCAGCCAAGGACGAGACTCTGGAAACACCATATATTTT
CDR3: CASSQGRDSGNTIYF

size: .
J: TRBJ2-5
V: TRBV7-3
D: TRBD1
DNA: TGTGCCAGCAGCTCGGACAGGGGGGAGACCCAGTACTTC
CDR3: CASSSDRGETQYF

size: few
J: TRBJ2-7
V: TRBV7-9
D: .
DNA: TGTGCCAGCAGCCCGGACCTCTACGAGCAGTACTTC
CDR3: CASSPDLYEQYF

size: .
J: TRBJ2-7
V: TRBV30
D: TRBD1
DNA: TGTGCCTGGAGTGTAACAGGGGGGTACGAGCAGTACTTC
CDR3: CAWSVTGGYEQYF

size: .
J: TRBJ2-1
V: TRBV27
D: TRBD2
DNA: TGTGCCAGCAGTTTATCGGCTAGCGGGTTTGAGCAGTTCTTC
CDR3: CASSLSASGFEQFF

size: .
J: TRBJ1-6
V: TRBV6-1
D: .
DNA: TGTGCCAGCAGCCGACAGGACTCTGATAATTCACCCCTCCACTTT
CDR3: CASSRQDSDNSPLHF

size: .
J: TRBJ1-2
V: TRBV5-6
D: TRBD1
DNA: TGTGCCAGCAGCCGGACAGGAGGGGTAGAGGGCTACACCTTC
CDR3: CASSRTGGVEGYTF

size: once
J: TRBJ2-5
V: TRBV6-5
D: TRBD2
DNA: TGTGCCAGCAGTTACTCGACTAGCGGGAGAGAGACCCAGTACTTC
CDR3: CASSYSTSGRETQYF

size: .
J: TRBJ2-5
V: TRBV9
D: .
DNA: TGTGCCAGCAGCGTTCAGGGCATACAGAAAGAGACCCAGTACTTC
CDR3: CASSVQGIQKETQYF

size: .
J: TRBJ2-1
V: TRBV6-5
D: .
DNA: TGTGCCAGCAGTTACTCTATCGGGGATGTGGGCAATGAGCAGTTCTTC
CDR3: CASSYSIGDVGNEQFF

size: once
J: TRBJ2-7
V: TRBV2
D: .
DNA: TGTGCCAGCAGCCGGGTATGGAGGGACGAGCAGTACTTC
CDR3: CASSRVWRDEQYF

size: .
J: TRBJ2-7
V: TRBV25-1
D: .
DNA: TGTGCCAGCTTGGGGTTCGTGGGGGAAGTGCAGTACTTC
CDR3: CASLGFVGEVQYF

size: .
J: TRBJ2-7
V: TRBV5-6
D: .
DNA: TGTGCCAGCAGCTTTAGTTCGGGCAGGGAAGGCGAGCAGTACTTC
CDR3: CASSFSSGREGEQYF

size: .
J: TRBJ1-5
V: TRBV28
D: TRBD1
DNA: TGTGCCAGCAGTTGGCAGGGGGTAGTTCAGCCCCAGCATTTT
CDR3: CASSWQGVVQPQHF

size: .
J: TRBJ2-7
V: TRBV6-1
D: .
DNA: TGTGCCAGCAGTGTGGTAGGAGAGCAGTACTTC
CDR3: CASSVVGEQYF

size: .
J: TRBJ2-3
V: TRBV10-2
D: .
DNA: TGCGCCAGCAGTGGTCAGACAGAGTCCCACCTCTACCATAGCACAGATACGCAGTATTTT
CDR3: CASSGQTESHLYHSTDTQYF

size: .
J: TRBJ2-1
V: TRBV5-5
D: TRBD1
DNA: TGTGCCAGCAGCTTGGACAGGGGAAGGTCGTTCTTC
CDR3: CASSLDRGRSFF

size: .
J: TRBJ1-5
V: TRBV28
D: .
DNA: TGTGCCAGCAGCAGTTTAGGGCTCGAGGGGGGAAATCAGCCCCAGCATTTT
CDR3: CASSSLGLEGGNQPQHF

size: .
J: TRBJ1-1
V: TRBV19
D: TRBD1
DNA: TGTGCCAGTAGTATCACCGCCGGGACAGGACTTGAAGCTTTCTTT
CDR3: CASSITAGTGLEAFF

size: .
J: TRBJ2-1
V: TRBV7-9
D: .
DNA: TGTGCCAGCAGCTTAGATATAGCCACGGGGTACAATGAGCAGTTCTTC
CDR3: CASSLDIATGYNEQFF

size: .
J: TRBJ1-1
V: TRBV7-9
D: TRBD1
DNA: TGTGCCAGCAGCTTAGGAGGGGGCGTGGGCGCTGAAGCTTTCTTT
CDR3: CASSLGGGVGAEAFF

size: .
J: TRBJ2-1
V: TRBV5-1
D: .
DNA: TGCGCCAGCAGCTTGACGGGGGATGGCTATGAGCAGTTCTTC
CDR3: CASSLTGDGYEQFF

size: .
J: TRBJ2-3
V: TRBV18
D: TRBD1
DNA: TGTGCCAGCTCCCCCGGGACAGGGCGGGGAGATACGCAGTATTTT
CDR3: CASSPGTGRGDTQYF

size: .
J: TRBJ2-2
V: TRBV28
D: .
DNA: TGTGCCAGCAGTTTACCGACATACGGCGCCGGGGAGCTGTTTTTT
CDR3: CASSLPTYGAGELFF

size: .
J: TRBJ1-1
V: TRBV29-1
D: .
DNA: TGCAGCGTTGAAGGGGGGCAGGAAAGCCAGAACACTGAAGCTTTCTTT
CDR3: CSVEGGQESQNTEAFF

size: .
J: TRBJ2-3
V: TRBV14
D: .
DNA: TGTGCCAGCAGCCAAGTGACTACGGCGCAGTATTTT
CDR3: CASSQVTTAQYF

size: .
J: TRBJ1-1
V: TRBV7-9
D: .
DNA: TGTGCCAGCAGCCTAGCAGGGGACACTGAAGCTTTCTTT
CDR3: CASSLAGDTEAFF

size: .
J: TRBJ1-5
V: TRBV21-1
D: .
DNA: TGTGCCAGCAGCAAGGACTATAATCAGCCCCAGCATTTT
CDR3: CASSKDYNQPQHF

size: .
J: TRBJ1-6
V: TRBV6-5
D: TRBD1
DNA: TGTGCCAGCAGTTACACGACAGGGGATAATTCACCCCTCCACTTT
CDR3: CASSYTTGDNSPLHF

size: few
J: TRBJ2-2
V: TRBV18
D: TRBD2
DNA: TGTGCCAGCTCACAAGCTACTAGCGGGAGATGGGCCGGGGAGCTGTTTTTT
CDR3: CASSQATSGRWAGELFF

size: .
J: TRBJ2-7
V: TRBV20-1
D: .
DNA: TGCAGTGCGGGAGTTGCCGAGCAGTACTTC
CDR3: CSAGVAEQYF

size: .
J: TRBJ1-1
V: TRBV30
D: .
DNA: TGTGCCTGGAGGTTGACAGATAACACTGAAGCTTTCTTT
CDR3: CAWRLTDNTEAFF

size: .
J: TRBJ1-1
V: TRBV30
D: TRBD1
DNA: TGTGCCTGGAGAAACAGGGGGAAGTTCACTGAAGCTTTCTTT
CDR3: CAWRNRGKFTEAFF

size: .
J: TRBJ1-2
V: TRBV7-8
D: TRBD1
DNA: TGTGCCAGCAGCTCCCAGACAGGGTGGTATGGCTACACCTTC
CDR3: CASSSQTGWYGYTF

size: .
J: TRBJ1-2
V: TRBV30
D: .
DNA: TGTGCCTGGAGCCTTGCTAACTATGGCTACACCTTC
CDR3: CAWSLANYGYTF

size: .
J: TRBJ2-5
V: TRBV10-1
D: TRBD1
DNA: TGCGCCAGCAGTGACCCCAGGGGGCCTGAGACCCAGTACTTC
CDR3: CASSDPRGPETQYF

size: few
J: TRBJ1-2
V: TRBV30
D: .
DNA: TGTGCCTGGAGTTTACGGTATGGCTACACCTTC
CDR3: CAWSLRYGYTF

size: .
J: TRBJ2-7
V: TRBV6-5
D: TRBD1
DNA: TGTGCCAGCAGTCCCGGGACAGGCTCCTACGAGCAGTACTTC
CDR3: CASSPGTGSYEQYF

size: .
J: TRBJ2-5
V: TRBV6-5
D: .
DNA: TGTGCCAGCGGAGGATTGGAGACCCAGTACTTC
CDR3: CASGGLETQYF

size: .
J: TRBJ2-5
V: TRBV28
D: TRBD2
DNA: TGTGCCAGCAGCCGGCAGCGGGGACAAGAGACCCAGTACTTC
CDR3: CASSRQRGQETQYF

size: .
J: TRBJ2-1
V: TRBV18
D: .
DNA: TGTGCCAGCTCTCCCAGCGAGGGAACGGGTGAGCAGTTCTTC
CDR3: CASSPSEGTGEQFF

size: .
J: TRBJ2-3
V: TRBV7-3
D: TRBD2
DNA: TGTGCCAGCAGCCTCGGACTAGCGGGGGGATGGGATACGCAGTATTTT
CDR3: CASSLGLAGGWDTQYF

size: .
J: TRBJ1-5
V: TRBV21-1
D: .
DNA: TGTGCCAGCACCCGGACAGGTGATAGCAATCAGCCCCAGCATTTT
CDR3: CASTRTGDSNQPQHF

size: .
J: TRBJ2-5
V: TRBV5-5
D: .
DNA: TGTGCCAGCAGCCCCCTGGCCAGATTACAAGAGACCCAGTACTTC
CDR3: CASSPLARLQETQYF

size: once
J: TRBJ2-5
V: TRBV19
D: .
DNA: TGTGCCAGTAGTTCCCAAGATGGCGAGACCCAGTACTTC
CDR3: CASSSQDGETQYF

size: .
J: TRBJ2-3
V: TRBV9
D: TRBD2
DNA: TGTGCCAGCAGCGTACCCCTAGCGGGGGGGCCGACAGATACGCAGTATTTT
CDR3: CASSVPLAGGPTDTQYF

size: few
J: TRBJ2-3
V: TRBV11-1
D: .
DNA: TGTGCCAGCAAATCCCCCGGGGCGGACCCCACAGATACGCAGTATTTT
CDR3: CASKSPGADPTDTQYF

size: .
J: TRBJ1-1
V: TRBV6-1
D: .
DNA: TGTGCCAGCAGAAGGGACGACGGGGGCACTGAAGCTTTCTTT
CDR3: CASRRDDGGTEAFF

size: .
J: TRBJ1-1
V: TRBV7-3
D: .
DNA: TGTGCCAGCAGCGCCCAATCAGGAGCGAACACTGAAGCTTTCTTT
CDR3: CASSAQSGANTEAFF

size: .
J: TRBJ1-3
V: TRBV10-1
D: .
DNA: TGCGCCAGCCGAGATTCATCTGGAAACACCATATATTTT
CDR3: CASRDSSGNTIYF

size: .
J: TRBJ1-1
V: TRBV5-1
D: TRBD1
DNA: TGCGCCAGCAGCTGGGACAGGGAGGCGAACACTGAAGCTTTCTTT
CDR3: CASSWDREANTEAFF

size: .
J: TRBJ1-2
V: TRBV29-1
D: .
DNA: TGCAGCGCCGCGGCCCTTTTGGGTGGCTACACCTTC
CDR3: CSAAALLGGYTF

size: once
J: TRBJ1-3
V: TRBV14
D: .
DNA: TGTGCCAGCAGCCAAGGTCTGGGAAACACCATATATTTT
CDR3: CASSQGLGNTIYF

size: .
J: TRBJ1-6
V: TRBV6-5
D: .
DNA: TGTGCCAGCAGTCTTCGACAGCCCGATAATTCACCCCTCCACTTT
CDR3: CASSLRQPDNSPLHF